One sample yielded the 16 T cell receptor beta chains listed below, sequenced in a study of blood T cell repertoires in COVID-19. TCRdb's table, derived via immunoSEQ multiplex PCR, lists solely in-frame clones and lacks some. The sample holds 300,000 to 350,000 clones, around 87% seen once. Sample: peripheral blood. Receptor source: a man aged 18 to 30 with active or convalescent COVID-19.

This clone appeared a single time. The chain carries TRBV2 and TRBJ2-7, with D perhaps matching TRBD2 (6 bases). CDR1 and CDR2 (germline): SNHLY, FYNNEI. Trimming left V 1 base short and J 3 bases short, with 13 bases between. The CDR3 covers 15 residues. CDR3 DNA: TGTGCCAGCAGTGAAGGGCGGGAAGAGATCTACGAGCAGTACTTC. This codes for CASSEGREEIYEQYF.

The chain uses TRBV2 and TRBJ1-2; 7 bases align to TRBD1. The junction had 6 bases not matched to a gene; V was cut back by 0 bases and J by 5 bases. In germline, CDR1 is SNHLY, CDR2 FYNNEI. This CDR3 spans 15 amino acids. CDR3 residues: CASSEAPGTAYGYTF. CDR3 nucleotides: TGTGCCAGCAGTGAAGCGCCCGGGACAGCTTATGGCTACACCTTC.

The rearrangement uses TRBV28 and TRBJ2-7, with 12 bases that match TRBD1. The ends lost 5 bases at V and 12 bases at J; junction bases unmatched: 8. The CDR3 spans 13 residues. The germline gives CDR1 MDHEN, CDR2 SYDVKM. CDR3 nucleotide sequence: TGTGCCAGCAGTGGGACAGGGGGCGCTGATCCGTACTTC. Translation gives CASSGTGGADPYF.

The count of this clone is one. The rearrangement joins TRBV19 to TRBJ2-1; 9 bases agree with TRBD2. Unmatched junction bases numbered 10, after V lost 7 bases and J lost 3 bases. There are 16 residues in the CDR3. Germline values: CDR1 LNHDA, CDR2 SQIVND (reference sequence). CDR3 nucleotides: TGTGCCAGTACCCTCAGCGGGGGGCGGATCTACAATGAGCAGTTCTTC. This codes for CASTLSGGRIYNEQFF.

The V and J genes are TRBV7-2 and TRBJ2-1, with D possibly being TRBD1 (5 bases). There are 16 residues in the CDR3. Germline values: CDR1 SGHTA, CDR2 FQGNSA. V was shortened by 2 bases and J by 6 bases, with 17 bases between the two germline ends. CDR3 in amino acids: CASSLRESTQANEQFF. CDR3 coding DNA: TGTGCCAGCAGCTTAAGGGAATCGACACAGGCCAATGAGCAGTTCTTC.

This clone was seen only a few times. The rearrangement links TRBV6-1 to TRBJ1-5, with 8 bases that match TRBD1. The junction had 7 bases not matched to a gene; V was cut back by 3 bases and J by 6 bases. The CDR3 is 15 amino acids. Looked up from germline, CDR1 is MNHNS and CDR2 is SASEGT. The CDR3 DNA reads as TGTGCCAGCAGTGATAACAGGGGGTCGACTCAGCCCCAGCATTTT. This gives the protein CASSDNRGSTQPQHF.

This clone was found once. The chain is built from TRBV5-6 and TRBJ2-2, with a weak D call TRBD2 (6 bases). Trimming cost V 1 base and J 5 bases, with 15 bases left between them. Germline V gives CDR1 SGHDT, CDR2 YYEEEE. The CDR3 spans 16 residues. The CDR3 sequence is CASSLPSLLATGELFF. The CDR3 DNA reads TGTGCCAGCAGCTTGCCTTCCCTCCTAGCGACCGGGGAGCTGTTTTTT.

This sequence joins TRBV27 and TRBJ2-2; D remains ambiguous. The germline CDR1 and CDR2 sequences are MNHEY and SMNVEV (reference sequence). Trimming took 10 bases from V and 5 from J, leaving 8 bases between them. CDR3 length: 11 residues. The CDR3 region has the DNA TGTGCCACAGGAAATACCGGGGAGCTGTTTTTT. This translates into CATGNTGELFF.

This clone was detected a few times. The chain is built from TRBV5-4 and TRBJ2-3, with TRBD2 matching over 9 bases. V shed 2 bases and J 1 base; nucleotides not matched to a gene: 5. Germline values: CDR1 SGHNT, CDR2 YYREEE (reference sequence). The CDR3 runs to 16 residues. CDR3 DNA: TGTGCCAGCAGCTTTTCTAGCGGGACCCGCACAGATACGCAGTATTTT. Translating it yields CASSFSSGTRTDTQYF.

The chain combines TRBV4-1 with TRBJ2-3; 14 bases are shared with TRBD2. Germline values: CDR1 MGHRA, CDR2 YSYEKL. With V trimmed by 3 bases and J by 6 bases, 5 bases remained unmatched. This CDR3 is 16 amino acids long. CDR3 sequence (DNA): TGCGCCAGCAGCCAGGGACTAGCGGGAGTCGGGGATACGCAGTATTTT. Amino acid sequence: CASSQGLAGVGDTQYF.

V is TRBV3-1 (or the pseudogene TRBV3-2) and J is TRBJ1-6; TRBD1 matches 9 bases. The germline V gene encodes CDR1 LGHDT and CDR2 YNNKEL (reference sequence). The CDR3 extends over 14 amino acids. Trimming at V came to 3 bases and at J to 7 bases, leaving 1 base not matched to a gene. As DNA, the CDR3 is TGTGCCAGCAGCCACGGACAGGGGAATTCACCCCTCCACTTT. Its translation is CASSHGQGNSPLHF.

This clone has just a few counts. The V and J genes are TRBV10-3 and TRBJ1-1; weak D call: TRBD1 (5 bases). Germline loops: CDR1 ENHRY, CDR2 SYGVKD. V was trimmed by 0 bases and J by 8 bases, leaving 16 bases between them. This CDR3 contains 15 residues. The CDR3 loop is CAISESWGGSREAFF. The CDR3, as DNA: TGTGCCATCAGTGAGTCTTGGGGCGGTTCCCGAGAAGCTTTCTTT.

CDR3 loop: CASSQDRGAAYEQYF. The CDR3, as DNA: TGTGCCAGCAGCCAAGACAGGGGGGCGGCCTACGAGCAGTACTTC. The rearrangement joins TRBV5-5 to TRBJ2-7; 9 nucleotides match TRBD1. Looked up from germline, CDR1 is SGHKS and CDR2 is YYEKEE (reference sequence). This CDR3 contains 15 residues. Trimming cost V 4 bases and J 2 bases; bases outside gene matches: 7.

The chain employs TRBV27 and TRBJ1-2; 8 bases match TRBD1. Unmatched junction bases numbered 9, after V lost 4 bases and J lost 5 bases. The CDR3 is made up of 15 amino acids. The V gene's germline CDR1 is MNHEY and CDR2 SMNVEV (reference sequence). The CDR3 region is CASSSGLDRAYGYTF. CDR3 sequence (DNA): TGTGCCAGCAGTTCAGGACTGGACAGGGCTTATGGCTACACCTTC.

The chain recombines TRBV25-1 with TRBJ1-1; D unresolved. The CDR3 totals 12 residues. The germline V and J ends were trimmed by 5 bases and 6 bases, with 10 bases remaining between them. Germline V gene data show CDR1 as MGHDK and CDR2 as SYGVNS. The CDR3 DNA sequence: TGTGCCAGCAGTCCCCCCGGGGCTGAAGCTTTCTTT. Translated, it gives CASSPPGAEAFF.

The rearrangement uses TRBV5-1 and TRBJ2-1, with TRBD1 as a possible D gene (5 bases). The V end lost 3 bases, the J end lost 0 bases, and 10 bases lay between the germline ends. Germline V gives CDR1 SGHRS, CDR2 YFSETQ. The CDR3 consists of 15 residues. In nucleotides, the CDR3 is TGCGCCAGCAGCTCAGGGATTAGCTCCTACAATGAGCAGTTCTTC. It translates to CASSSGISSYNEQFF.